This is a list of T cell receptor beta chains from one sample in a study of blood T cell repertoires in COVID-19. The data were produced by immunoSEQ multiplex PCR, yet TCRdb's version contains in-frame clones alone and is incomplete. The sample shows 100,000 or so clones, around 80% of them seen only once. The sample comprised peripheral blood. These receptor sequences come from a man aged 60 to 69 with active or convalescent COVID-19. CDR3s include the opening cysteine and the closing phenylalanine or tryptophan. Each record gives: J gene, V gene, D gene, clone size, CDR3 protein, CDR3 DNA. D genes are given only for firm matches. Clone sizes are given selectively: once, few, many, or a class where the clone is expanded.

TRBJ2-1 | TRBV10-3 | TRBD2 | once | CAISGTSGRASGEQFF | TGTGCCATCAGTGGGACTAGCGGGAGGGCATCAGGTGAGCAGTTCTTC
TRBJ1-4 | TRBV6-5 | NA | NA | CASAGVGTNEKLFF | TGTGCCAGCGCAGGGGTCGGGACTAATGAAAAACTGTTTTTT
TRBJ1-6 | TRBV3-1/TRBV3-2 | NA | NA | CASSQDGGTGRSPLHF | TGTGCCAGCAGCCAAGATGGGGGGACGGGGCGATCACCCCTCCACTTT
TRBJ1-1 | TRBV10-3 | TRBD1 | NA | CAISPGTGRAFF | TGTGCCATCAGCCCTGGGACAGGGAGGGCTTTCTTT
TRBJ2-1 | TRBV18 | NA | NA | CASSPTSHNEQFF | TGTGCCAGCTCACCAACTAGTCACAATGAGCAGTTCTTC
TRBJ1-2 | TRBV29-1 | NA | NA | CSVEDTDSNYGYTF | TGCAGCGTTGAAGATACGGACAGTAACTATGGCTACACCTTC
TRBJ2-3 | TRBV11-2 | NA | few | CASSFDRGDTQYF | TGTGCCAGCAGTTTCGATAGGGGAGATACGCAGTATTTT
TRBJ2-3 | TRBV30 | TRBD1 | NA | CAWTPGQGLTDTQYF | TGTGCCTGGACCCCGGGACAGGGATTGACAGATACGCAGTATTTT
TRBJ2-7 | TRBV28 | TRBD1 | NA | CASILGTGVDEQYF | TGTGCCAGCATTCTGGGGACAGGGGTGGACGAGCAGTACTTC
TRBJ2-1 | TRBV7-7 | TRBD2 | NA | CASSFGLADYNEQFF | TGTGCTAGCAGCTTTGGACTAGCGGATTACAATGAGCAGTTCTTC
TRBJ1-5 | TRBV19 | NA | NA | CASSDTRNQPQHF | TGTGCCAGTAGCGATACAAGAAATCAGCCCCAGCATTTT
TRBJ2-1 | TRBV6-5 | TRBD2 | NA | CASRGVGTRNLEQFF | TGTGCCAGCAGAGGCGTGGGGACTAGAAATCTTGAGCAGTTCTTC
TRBJ1-5 | TRBV2 | TRBD1 | NA | CASSFAGTGNNLINQPQHF | TGTGCCAGCAGTTTTGCCGGGACAGGGAACAATCTCATCAATCAGCCCCAGCATTTT
TRBJ2-5 | TRBV13 | NA | few | CASSFRANLEKTQYF | TGTGCCAGCAGCTTCAGGGCGAATCTGGAGAAGACCCAGTACTTC
TRBJ2-5 | TRBV9 | TRBD2 | NA | CASSVGGGEEETQYF | TGTGCCAGCAGCGTAGGGGGAGGGGAGGAAGAGACCCAGTACTTC
TRBJ1-5 | TRBV6-1 | NA | NA | CASSEGLGRGNQPQHF | TGTGCCAGCAGTGAAGGGTTAGGGAGAGGCAATCAGCCCCAGCATTTT
TRBJ2-3 | TRBV9 | NA | NA | CASSVDTTDTQYF | TGTGCCAGCAGCGTAGACACGACAGATACGCAGTATTTT
TRBJ1-4 | TRBV15 | NA | NA | CATSRTPTATNEKLFF | TGTGCCACCAGCCGTACCCCGACAGCCACTAATGAAAAACTGTTTTTT
TRBJ2-2 | TRBV15 | NA | NA | CATSPFEGSGELFF | TGTGCCACCAGCCCTTTTGAGGGCTCCGGGGAGCTGTTTTTT
TRBJ2-3 | TRBV9 | NA | NA | CASSVRQFPDTQYF | TGTGCCAGCAGCGTTCGACAGTTTCCAGATACGCAGTATTTT
TRBJ2-5 | TRBV19 | NA | medium-sized | CASRQAGETQYF | TGTGCCAGTAGACAAGCGGGAGAGACCCAGTACTTC
TRBJ1-1 | TRBV30 | NA | NA | CAWSEQGNTEAFF | TGTGCCTGGAGTGAGCAGGGGAACACTGAAGCTTTCTTT
TRBJ1-6 | TRBV29-1 | NA | NA | CSARTALNSPLHF | TGCAGCGCTCGGACAGCGCTTAATTCACCCCTCCACTTT
TRBJ2-2 | TRBV11-3 | NA | few | CASSESHVNTGELFF | TGTGCCAGCAGCGAGTCCCATGTAAACACCGGGGAGCTGTTTTTT
TRBJ2-2 | TRBV6-5 | NA | NA | CASRSNTGELFF | TGTGCCAGCAGATCTAACACCGGGGAGCTGTTTTTT
TRBJ2-3 | TRBV5-6 | NA | NA | CASSPGRGDTQYF | TGTGCCAGCAGCCCGGGGAGGGGGGACACGCAGTATTTT
TRBJ1-5 | TRBV7-8 | NA | NA | CASSLALGNQPQHF | TGTGCCAGCAGCTTAGCCCTCGGGAATCAGCCCCAGCATTTT
TRBJ1-2 | TRBV2 | NA | once | CASVANYGYTF | TGTGCCAGCGTAGCGAACTATGGCTACACCTTC
TRBJ2-3 | TRBV5-4 | NA | NA | CASSSGRVRGATDTQYF | TGTGCCAGCAGCTCGGGGAGAGTCCGGGGGGCGACAGATACGCAGTATTTT
TRBJ1-4 | TRBV11-3 | NA | once | CASSLEQATNEKLFF | TGTGCCAGCAGCTTAGAACAGGCAACTAATGAAAAACTGTTTTTT
TRBJ1-2 | TRBV5-1 | TRBD1 | NA | CASSPTGTYGYTF | TGCGCCAGCAGCCCGACAGGGACCTATGGCTACACCTTC
TRBJ1-6 | TRBV27 | TRBD1 | NA | CASSFRLHQGGMYF | TGTGCCAGCAGTTTTCGCCTACATCAGGGGGGCATGTACTTT
TRBJ2-7 | TRBV11-3 | TRBD1 | NA | CASSLDQTGEYEQYF | TGTGCCAGCAGCTTAGACCAGACAGGGGAATACGAGCAGTACTTC
TRBJ2-1 | TRBV5-1 | NA | few | CASGQGWEGRNEQFF | TGCGCCAGCGGCCAGGGGTGGGAGGGCCGCAATGAGCAGTTCTTC
TRBJ1-1 | TRBV14 | NA | once | CASSQAGGTEAFF | TGTGCCAGCAGCCAAGCCGGGGGGACTGAAGCTTTCTTT
TRBJ2-1 | TRBV24-1 | TRBD2 | NA | CATSDPLATSSYNEQFF | TGTGCCACCAGTGACCCACTAGCGACCAGCTCCTACAATGAGCAGTTCTTC
TRBJ1-3 | TRBV7-9 | NA | NA | CASSFGGKRGNTIYF | TGTGCCAGCAGCTTTGGGGGGAAAAGAGGAAACACCATATATTTT
TRBJ2-7 | TRBV2 | NA | once | CASRDPKEGLNSYEQYF | TGTGCCAGCAGGGACCCGAAGGAGGGATTAAACTCCTACGAGCAGTACTTC
TRBJ2-1 | TRBV28 | TRBD2 | NA | CASSLGGRGAYNEQFF | TGTGCCAGCAGTTTAGGCGGGAGAGGCGCCTACAATGAGCAGTTCTTC
TRBJ1-4 | TRBV6-4 | TRBD1 | NA | CASSGDRGVF | TGTGCCAGCAGTGGGGACAGGGGGGTTTTT
TRBJ1-2 | TRBV5-1 | NA | many | CASSFLPGDYGYTF | TGCGCCAGCAGCTTTCTACCAGGGGACTATGGCTACACCTTC
TRBJ2-3 | TRBV2 | TRBD2 | NA | CASSPGGTISTDTQYF | TGTGCCAGCAGTCCCGGGGGGACTATTAGCACAGATACGCAGTATTTT
TRBJ2-3 | TRBV7-9 | NA | NA | CASSLGQSTDTQYF | TGTGCCAGCAGCTTAGGGCAGTCCACAGATACGCAGTATTTT
TRBJ2-3 | TRBV28 | TRBD2 | NA | CAGMGGLAGVGTQYF | TGTGCCGGAATGGGGGGACTAGCGGGAGTTGGTACGCAGTATTTT
TRBJ2-2 | TRBV6-2/TRBV6-3 | TRBD1 | NA | CASSPMTGANTGELFF | TGTGCCAGCAGCCCAATGACAGGGGCGAACACCGGGGAGCTGTTTTTT
TRBJ2-7 | TRBV6-1 | TRBD2 | NA | CASSVASGRWAYEQYF | TGTGCCAGCAGTGTGGCTAGCGGGAGGTGGGCCTACGAGCAGTACTTC
TRBJ2-3 | TRBV5-5 | NA | NA | CASSFLTGRTDTQYF | TGTGCCAGCAGCTTTCTTACAGGGCGCACAGATACGCAGTATTTT
TRBJ2-7 | TRBV28 | TRBD1 | NA | CASTTLDRVGSEQYF | TGTGCCAGCACTACCCTGGACAGGGTCGGTTCCGAGCAGTACTTC
TRBJ2-7 | TRBV7-2 | NA | NA | CASSLRGREQYF | TGTGCCAGCAGCTTAAGGGGCAGGGAGCAGTACTTC